This T cell receptor (beta chain) is drawn from a study of T cells in women clearing cervical HPV infection. The wider study: Controls' single incident HPV16 infection cleared within 12 months without precancer. Study outcomes and limitations: CIN3+ cases had significantly higher TCR repertoire richness than controls, but evenness did not differ.

This CDR3 has 14 amino acids. V was pared by 3 bases and J by 5 bases, with 6 bases of the junction left unmatched. Germline CDR1 KGHSH, CDR2 LQKENI. Comment on this clone: The antigen is unknown. The read ends 3 residues before the CDR3 terminus; that terminus is restored from the germline J gene.

Sequencing was performed with immunoSEQ multiplex PCR; in TCRdb, only in-frame clones are kept and a portion is missing. The table lists about 21,000 clones. The sequencing sample was made of blood buffy coat. The rearrangement uses TRBV18 and TRBJ2-7, with TRBD2 matching 8 bases. The receptor comes from a woman aged 18 to 75 with a cervical HPV16 infection that either progressed to CIN3+ or cleared (not recorded which). Incomplete CDR3 DNA: TGTGCCAGCTCACCCCCCAGCGGGAGCGACGAG. Translation: CASSPPSGSDE. The whole CDR3 protein reads CASSPPSGSDEQYF. Variable domain in full (rest from reference TRBV18 and TRBJ2-7): NAGVMQNPRHLVRRRGQEARLRCSPMKGHSHVYWYRQLPEEGLKFMVYLQKENIIDESGMPKERFSAEFPKEGPSILRIQQVVRGDSAAYFCASSPPSGSDEQYFGPGTRLTVT.